This TCR beta chain came from a study of blood T cell repertoires in COVID-19. Across the study: There were acute and convalescent COVID-19 samples, and they came from the United States, Italy and Spain.

The CDR3 contains 14 residues. After removal of 8 bases from V and 4 bases from J, the junction contained 7 bases not matched to a gene. CDR1 MNHEY and CDR2 SMNVEV come from the germline V gene (reference sequence). Method: immunoSEQ multiplex PCR; TCRdb's copy keeps in-frame clones and lacks some. The sample records over 150,000 clones, 84% being singletons. The rearrangement joins TRBV27 to TRBJ2-1; 8 positions match TRBD2. The sample comprised peripheral blood. The TCR originated in a man younger than 30 with active or convalescent COVID-19. DNA of the CDR3: TGTGCCAGCCACGAGCGGGAGCCATACAATGAGCAGTTCTTC. It codes for CASHEREPYNEQFF.